The entry that follows covers one TCR beta chain sequence. Some clones are missing from TCRdb's copy, which holds only in-frame ones; the method was immunoSEQ multiplex PCR. Altogether around 50,000 clones are present, 93% being singletons, with the ten largest covering over 8.5%. V dropped 0 bases and J dropped 4 bases, with 12 bases sitting between them. The CDR3 contains 15 residues. Germline-derived CDR1 and CDR2 are MNHEY and SVGAGI. The origin of this receptor is a man aged 40-50 years with rheumatoid arthritis. J is TRBJ1-1 and V is TRBV6-5, with D maybe TRBD1 (6 bases). The sequencing sample was made of PBMCs. The CDR3 DNA reads TGTGCCAGCAGTTACTCGACAGGTAGGGGCACTGAAGCTTTCTTT. It is translated as CASSYSTGRGTEAFF.